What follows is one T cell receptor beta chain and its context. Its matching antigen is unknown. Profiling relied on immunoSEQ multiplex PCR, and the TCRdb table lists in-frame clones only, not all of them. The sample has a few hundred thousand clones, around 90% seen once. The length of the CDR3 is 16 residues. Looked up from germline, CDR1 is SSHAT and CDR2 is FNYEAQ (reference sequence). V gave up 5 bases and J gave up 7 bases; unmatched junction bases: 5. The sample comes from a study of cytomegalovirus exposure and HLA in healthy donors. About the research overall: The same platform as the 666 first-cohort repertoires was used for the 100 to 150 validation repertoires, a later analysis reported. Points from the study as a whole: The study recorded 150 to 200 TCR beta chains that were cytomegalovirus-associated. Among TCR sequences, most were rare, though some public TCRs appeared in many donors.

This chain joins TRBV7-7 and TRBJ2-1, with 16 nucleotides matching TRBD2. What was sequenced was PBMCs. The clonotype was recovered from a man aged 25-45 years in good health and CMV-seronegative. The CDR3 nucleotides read TGTGCCAGCAGCAAGGGACTAGCGGGGGGGCATAATGAGCAGTTCTTC. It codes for CASSKGLAGGHNEQFF.